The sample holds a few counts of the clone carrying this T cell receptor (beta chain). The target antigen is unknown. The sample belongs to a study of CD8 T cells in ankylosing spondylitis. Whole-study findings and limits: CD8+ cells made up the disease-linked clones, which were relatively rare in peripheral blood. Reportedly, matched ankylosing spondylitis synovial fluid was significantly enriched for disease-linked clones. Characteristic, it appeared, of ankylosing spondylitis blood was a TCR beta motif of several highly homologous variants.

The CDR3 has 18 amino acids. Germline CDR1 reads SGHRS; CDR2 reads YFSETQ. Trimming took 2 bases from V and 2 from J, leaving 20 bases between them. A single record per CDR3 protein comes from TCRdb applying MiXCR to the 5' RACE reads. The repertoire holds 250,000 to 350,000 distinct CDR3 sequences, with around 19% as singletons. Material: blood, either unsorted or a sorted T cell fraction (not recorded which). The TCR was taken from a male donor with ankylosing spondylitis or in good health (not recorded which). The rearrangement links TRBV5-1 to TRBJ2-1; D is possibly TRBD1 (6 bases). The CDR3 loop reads CASSFGLGATVPYNEQFF. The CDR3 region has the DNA TGCGCCAGCAGCTTTGGGTTGGGGGCTACCGTCCCCTACAATGAGCAGTTCTTC.